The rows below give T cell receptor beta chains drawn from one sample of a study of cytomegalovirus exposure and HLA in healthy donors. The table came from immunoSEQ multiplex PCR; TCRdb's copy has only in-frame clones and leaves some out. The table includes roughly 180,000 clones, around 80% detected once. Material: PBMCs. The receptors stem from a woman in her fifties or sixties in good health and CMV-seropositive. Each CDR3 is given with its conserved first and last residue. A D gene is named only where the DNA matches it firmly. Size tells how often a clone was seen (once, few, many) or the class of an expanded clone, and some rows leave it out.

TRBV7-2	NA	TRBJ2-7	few	TGTGCCAGCAGCCGCTATCGGGGCGGGACCTACGAGCAGTACTTC	CASSRYRGGTYEQYF
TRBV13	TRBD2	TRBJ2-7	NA	TGTGCCAGCAGCTTAGGTAGCGGGTACTCCTACGAGCAGTACTTC	CASSLGSGYSYEQYF
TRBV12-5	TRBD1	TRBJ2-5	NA	TGTGCTAGTGGACCCGACAGGGGTCTGCAGACCCAGTACTTC	CASGPDRGLQTQYF
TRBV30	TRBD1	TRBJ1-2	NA	TGTGCCTGGAGTGTGGTAGGGGGCTCCTCTAACTATGGCTACACCTTC	CAWSVVGGSSNYGYTF
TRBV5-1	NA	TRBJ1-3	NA	TGCGCCAGCAGCTTCGGGGGTCCTGGAAACACCATATATTTT	CASSFGGPGNTIYF
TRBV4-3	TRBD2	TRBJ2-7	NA	TGCGCCAGCAGCCTCGAGCGGGAGGTCTCCTACGAGCAGTACTTC	CASSLEREVSYEQYF
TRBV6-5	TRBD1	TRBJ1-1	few	TGTGCCAGCAGTTACTCGGGACAGGGGTACACTGAAGCTTTCTTT	CASSYSGQGYTEAFF
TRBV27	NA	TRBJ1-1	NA	TGTGCCAGCAGAATGGGGCGGAACACTGAAGCTTTCTTT	CASRMGRNTEAFF
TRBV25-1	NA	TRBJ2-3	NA	TGTGCCAGCAGTGAATATCAGGATACGCAGTATTTT	CASSEYQDTQYF
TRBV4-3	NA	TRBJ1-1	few	TGCGCCAGCAGCCCTTACAGGGAGAGCACTGAAGCTTTCTTT	CASSPYRESTEAFF
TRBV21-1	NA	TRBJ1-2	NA	TGTGCCAGCAGCACGGGGACAACCGACTACTATGGCTACACCTTC	CASSTGTTDYYGYTF
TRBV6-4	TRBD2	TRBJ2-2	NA	TGTGCCAGCAGTGTACTAGCGGGGGTCACTACCGGGGAGCTGTTTTTT	CASSVLAGVTTGELFF
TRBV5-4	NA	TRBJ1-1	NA	TGTGCCAGCAGCTCCAGGTTATCGGGGACTGAAGCTTTCTTT	CASSSRLSGTEAFF
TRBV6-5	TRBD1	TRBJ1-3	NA	TGTGCCAGCAGTTACTTTGGGACAGGGGCTGGAAACACCATATATTTT	CASSYFGTGAGNTIYF
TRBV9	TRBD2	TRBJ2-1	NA	TGTGCCAGCAGCGTAGTAGCGGGAGACTACAATGAGCAGTTCTTC	CASSVVAGDYNEQFF
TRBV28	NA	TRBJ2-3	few	TGTGCCAGCAGTTTATTAAGGGGGGATACGCAGTATTTT	CASSLLRGDTQYF
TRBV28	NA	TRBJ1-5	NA	TGTGCCAGCAGTGCCCTAGTGGTCGGCAATCAGCCCCAGCATTTT	CASSALVVGNQPQHF
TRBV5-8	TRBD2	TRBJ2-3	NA	TGTGCCAGCAGCTTGTACGGGGGACTAGCGGGAGGCACAGATACGCAGTATTTT	CASSLYGGLAGGTDTQYF
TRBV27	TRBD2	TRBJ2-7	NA	TGTGCCAGCAGTTCCCAGACTAGCGGGAGCTCCTACGAGCAGTACTTC	CASSSQTSGSSYEQYF
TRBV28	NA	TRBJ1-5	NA	TGTGCCAGCAGTTTGGGAGGGATCGGGCAGCCCCAGCATTTT	CASSLGGIGQPQHF
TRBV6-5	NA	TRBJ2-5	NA	TGTGCCAGCAGTCCCCGCCGGGTCCAAGAGACCCAGTACTTC	CASSPRRVQETQYF
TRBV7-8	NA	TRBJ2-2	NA	TGTGCCAGCAGCTTAGTTTGGGGGGACACCGGGGAGCTGTTTTTT	CASSLVWGDTGELFF
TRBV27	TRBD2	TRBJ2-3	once	TGTGCCAGCAGTCTTACTAGCGGGAGCACAGATACGCAGTATTTT	CASSLTSGSTDTQYF
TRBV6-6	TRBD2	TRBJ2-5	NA	TGTGCCAGCAGCCCCAGACTAGCGGGGGAAGAGACCCAGTACTTC	CASSPRLAGEETQYF
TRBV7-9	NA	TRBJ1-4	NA	TGTTCCAGCACCATCCCTAATGAAAAACTGTTTTTT	CSSTIPNEKLFF
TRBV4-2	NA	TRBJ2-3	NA	TGTGCCAGCAGCCAAGATCCCGGAGCGTACACAGATACGCAGTATTTT	CASSQDPGAYTDTQYF
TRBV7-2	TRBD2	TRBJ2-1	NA	TGTGCCAGCAGCGTGCCGGGACTAGCGGGGGGGCTTGAGCAGTTCTTC	CASSVPGLAGGLEQFF
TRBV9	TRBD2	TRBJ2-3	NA	TGTGCCAGCAGCGCCCCGGGACTAGCGGGAGAAGCGCAGTATTTT	CASSAPGLAGEAQYF
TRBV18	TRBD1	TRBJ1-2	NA	TGTGCCAGCTCACCACGTACTACCGGGACAGGGCATCCCCCTCGGCTTGGCTACACCTTC	CASSPRTTGTGHPPRLGYTF
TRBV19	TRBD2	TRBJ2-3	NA	TGTGCCAGTAGAAAGACTAGCGCAGCAGATACGCAGTATTTT	CASRKTSAADTQYF
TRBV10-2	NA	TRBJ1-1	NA	TGCGCCAGCAGTGAATGGCAGGTCTCGAACACTGAAGCTTTCTTT	CASSEWQVSNTEAFF
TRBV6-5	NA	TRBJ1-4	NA	TGTGCCAGCAGACCACGACAGTTCCCTAATGAAAAACTGTTTTTT	CASRPRQFPNEKLFF
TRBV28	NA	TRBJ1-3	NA	TGTGCCAGCAGTTTCGGTTATTCTGGAAACACCATATATTTT	CASSFGYSGNTIYF
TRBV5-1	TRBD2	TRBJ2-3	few	TGCGCCAGCAGCTTGGATCGACTAGCGGGGACGCAGTATTTT	CASSLDRLAGTQYF
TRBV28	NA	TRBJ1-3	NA	TGTGCCAGCAGTGAGACGGACAGCGACTCTGGAAACACCATATATTTT	CASSETDSDSGNTIYF
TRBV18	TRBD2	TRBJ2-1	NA	TGTGCCAGCTCACCGCTCACTAGCGGGAGAAAGTCCTACAATGAGCAGTTCTTC	CASSPLTSGRKSYNEQFF
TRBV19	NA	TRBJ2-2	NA	TGTGCCAGTAGTAACAGGGTCGAGACCGGGGAGCTGTTTTTT	CASSNRVETGELFF
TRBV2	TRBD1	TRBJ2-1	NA	TGTGCCAGCAGCGACTTGGACAGGGATAGGTTCTTC	CASSDLDRDRFF
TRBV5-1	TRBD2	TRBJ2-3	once	TGCGCCAGCAGCTCGTCCGGGACTAGCGGTAGCACAGATACGCAGTATTTT	CASSSSGTSGSTDTQYF
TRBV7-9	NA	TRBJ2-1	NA	TGTGCCAGCAGCTCTTATATTGGGAGCAATGAGCAGTTCTTC	CASSSYIGSNEQFF
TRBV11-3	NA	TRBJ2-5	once	TGTGCCAGCAGCTCGGTCTCTGAGACCCAGTACTTC	CASSSVSETQYF
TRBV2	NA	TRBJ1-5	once	TGTGCCAGCAGGGAACAGACAGTCAATCAGCCCCAGCATTTT	CASREQTVNQPQHF
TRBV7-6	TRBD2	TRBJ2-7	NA	TGTGCCAGCGGGGAGCGGGAGGGCCTGAGAGAGCAGTACTTC	CASGEREGLREQYF
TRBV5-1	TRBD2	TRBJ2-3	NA	TGCGCCAGCCGAGCGGGGGGTGCTAGCACAGATACGCAGTATTTT	CASRAGGASTDTQYF
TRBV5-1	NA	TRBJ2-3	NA	TGCGCCAGCAGCTTGGATCCGTACACAGATACGCAGTATTTT	CASSLDPYTDTQYF
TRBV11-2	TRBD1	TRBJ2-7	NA	TGTGCCAGCAGCCCCGGACAGGGAATTTTCGGCGAGCAGTACTTC	CASSPGQGIFGEQYF
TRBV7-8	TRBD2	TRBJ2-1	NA	TGTGCCAGCAGCTTATACGGGACTAGCGCCTACAATGAGCAGTTCTTC	CASSLYGTSAYNEQFF
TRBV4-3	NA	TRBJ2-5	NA	TGCGCCAGCAGCCAAGGCCCCGGAGAGCAGTACTTC	CASSQGPGEQYF
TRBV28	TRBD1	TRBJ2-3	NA	TGTGCCAGCAGCCATCGGACAGGGGCAGATACGCAGTATTTT	CASSHRTGADTQYF
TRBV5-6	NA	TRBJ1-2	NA	TGTGCCAGCAGCACGAGGACAGAGATTTACTATGGCTACACCTTC	CASSTRTEIYYGYTF
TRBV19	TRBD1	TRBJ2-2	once	TGTGCCAGTAGTGCAGGGGTGGGACAGCCGGCCGGGGAGCTGTTTTTT	CASSAGVGQPAGELFF
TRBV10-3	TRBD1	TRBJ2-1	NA	TGTGCCATCAGTGCGACAGGGAGCTTCTACAATGAGCAGTTCTTC	CAISATGSFYNEQFF
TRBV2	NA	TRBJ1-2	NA	TGTGCCAGCAGTTACAGTGCGGGCTACACCTTC	CASSYSAGYTF